The T cell receptor beta chain under discussion was sequenced for a study of CD8+ T cells in alopecia areata (dated by TCRdb to 2016 to 2019). In terms of the full investigation: The treated patients, all with moderate-to-severe alopecia areata, were enrolled in an open-label pilot trial of oral tofacitinib given at 5 to 10 mg twice daily. Tofacitinib was given for 6 to 18 months, followed by 6 months of follow-up off drug to assess delayed response and recurrence. The study used high-throughput TCRbeta sequencing to examine T cell clonal expansion in alopecia areata, in both the C3H/HeJ mouse model and human patients. Scalp tissue and sorted CD4+ and CD8+ peripheral blood T cells from patchy and totalis/universalis alopecia areata patients and from healthy controls were covered by human TCRbeta sequencing. Biopsies were taken from tofacitinib-treated patients at baseline and at 4 and 24 weeks of treatment, and a later scalp biopsy was taken in several of the tofacitinib-treated patients. Scalp clonality was compared across normal scalp (n=4), patchy alopecia areata scalp (n=8), and alopecia totalis/universalis scalp (n=8). The RNA source kit depended on sample type: the PAXgene miRNA kit for fixed scalp, the miRNeasy kit for PBMCs, and the RNeasy kit for mouse skin. immunoSEQ multiplex PCR using 35 Vbeta forward primers and 13 Jbeta reverse primers was used to amplify TCRbeta CDR3 regions. Overall study outcomes, separate from this receptor: Resident alphabeta T cells in normal human skin are also sequenced, complicating scalp TCR repertoire analysis, unlike mouse skin dominated by gammadelta T cells. Shared TCR sequences between patients were less evident than in mice, which may be partly attributable to HLA diversity in the patient population. Lesional scalp, especially in alopecia totalis/universalis, showed higher clonality and more expanded CD8+ clones than normal scalp, suggesting antigenic drive.

The CDR3, from cysteine to phenylalanine, totals 11 residues. The DNA shown is the 33-base CDR3, in frame from base 1. The junction carries 5 bases between V and J, which are trimmed by 3 bases and 4 bases respectively. Sequences GTSNPN (CDR1) and SVGIG (CDR2) are obtained from the germline V gene (reference sequence). Library preparation employed the immunoSEQ multiplex PCR assay. RNA was extracted from all samples and reverse transcribed into cDNA, which served as template for TCR sequencing. First-strand cDNA was synthesized with SuperScript III using a 2:1 mix of oligo-dT and random hexamers. A synthetic immune receptor repertoire was used to gauge amplification bias, and whatever bias remained was removed computationally. The original pipeline was this. Raw reads were preprocessed to remove errors, and CDR3 was defined according to IMGT conventions as the region from the conserved cysteine to phenylalanine. Clonality was calculated as 1 minus Shannon entropy normalized by log2 of the number of productive unique TCRs. Whether each scalp clone was CD4 or CD8 was inferred by checking scalp TCRbeta sequences against the CD4 and CD8 repertoires from sorted blood. Here the immuneACCESS table is served through TCRdb, limited to in-frame sequences with V and J called. Missing clones are a known gap in these copies; in checked studies unresolved V genes cover under half, and the rest lacks a known reason. D and trimming come from the DNA, and the V and J calls and clone size come from that table. Present in this sample are about 150,000 clones, roughly 44% of which were seen just once. The ten largest make up about 6.8% of the sample.

From alopecia areata patients, peripheral blood was collected along with lesional scalp punch biopsies. PBMCs were isolated by density centrifugation and stained for CD3, CD4 and CD8, and CD4+ and CD8+ T cells were sorted on a FACSAria. As regards this clone: Its antigen is still unknown. Base qualities are not provided; no much larger clone lies one nucleotide away.

The clonotype originates from a human donor with alopecia areata. The sequence joins TRBV30 to TRBJ2-3; the D gene identity is not certain. The sequenced sample was CD4+ T cells sorted from blood. The nucleotide sequence reads TGTGCCTGGAGGGTTCCAGATACGCAGTATTTT. Its coded protein is CAWRVPDTQYF. The full variable domain, completed from the reference TRBV30 and TRBJ2-3 proteins outside the CDR3, reads SQTIHQWPATLVQPVGSPLSLECTVEGTSNPNLYWYRQAAGRGLQLLFYSVGIGQISSEVPQNLSASRPQDRQFILSSKKLLLSDSGFYLCAWRVPDTQYFGPGTRLTVL.